This T cell receptor beta chain was found in a study of cytomegalovirus exposure and HLA in healthy donors. PCR used 60 Vbeta primers and 13 Jbeta primers. Only in-frame clones appear in the TCRdb table, and some are missing; sequencing was by immunoSEQ multiplex PCR. The sample yields roughly 150,000 clones, around 83% seen once. Whole-study results and caveats: The sole available immune exposure information was CMV serostatus.

V lost 2 bases and J lost 3; bases outside the gene matches: 1. The CDR3 contains 14 residues. Per the germline V gene, CDR1 is SGDLS and CDR2 is YYNGEE. A note on this clone: The antigen is undetermined.

The J gene is TRBJ1-4, the V gene TRBV9, with 7 bases matching TRBD1. Sequencing used PBMCs. The source of this sequence is a woman aged 18-30 years in good health and CMV-seronegative. The CDR3: CASSVGQANEKLFF. CDR3 sequence (DNA): TGTGCCAGCAGCGTCGGACAGGCTAATGAAAAACTGTTTTTT. The full variable domain, completed using reference TRBV9 and TRBJ1-4, is DSGVTQTPKHLITATGQRVTLRCSPRSGDLSVYWYQQSLDQGLQFLIQYYNGEERAKGNILERFSAQQFPDLHSELNLSSLELGDSALYFCASSVGQANEKLFFGSGTQLSVL.